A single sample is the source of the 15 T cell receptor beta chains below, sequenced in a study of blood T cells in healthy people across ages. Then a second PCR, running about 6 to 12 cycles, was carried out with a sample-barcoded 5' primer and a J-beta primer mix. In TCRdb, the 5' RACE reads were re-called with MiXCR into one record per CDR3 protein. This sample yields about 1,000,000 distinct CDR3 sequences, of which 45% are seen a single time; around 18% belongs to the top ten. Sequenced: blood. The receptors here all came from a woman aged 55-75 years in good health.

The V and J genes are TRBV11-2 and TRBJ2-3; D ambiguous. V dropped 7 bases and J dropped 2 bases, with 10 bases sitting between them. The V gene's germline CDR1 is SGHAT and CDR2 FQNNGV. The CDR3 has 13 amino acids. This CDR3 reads CASTYSYTDTQYF. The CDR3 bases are TGTGCCAGCACCTACAGTTACACAGATACGCAGTATTTT.

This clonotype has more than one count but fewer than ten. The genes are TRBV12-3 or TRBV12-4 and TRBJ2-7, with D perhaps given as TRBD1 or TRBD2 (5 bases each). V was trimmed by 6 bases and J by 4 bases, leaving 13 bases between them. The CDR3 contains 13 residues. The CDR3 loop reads CASSWGGGYEQYF. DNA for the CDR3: TGTGCCAGCAGCTGGGGTGGGGGATACGAGCAGTACTTC.

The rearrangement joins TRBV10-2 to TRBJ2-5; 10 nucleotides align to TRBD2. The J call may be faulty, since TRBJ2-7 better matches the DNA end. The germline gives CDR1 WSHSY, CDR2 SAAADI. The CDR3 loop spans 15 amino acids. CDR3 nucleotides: TGCGCCAGCAGTGAGGAAAGCGGGAGGGGGTACGAGCAGTACTTC. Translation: CASSEESGRGYEQYF.

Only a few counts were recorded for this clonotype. The CDR3 protein is CASSVRLANEQYF. The CDR3 bases are TGTGCCAGCAGCGTCAGACTAGCGAACGAGCAGTACTTC. J is TRBJ2-7 and V is TRBV27, with 8 nucleotides matching TRBD2. Losses at the gene ends were 6 bases for V and 5 bases for J; bases not matched to a gene: 6. The CDR3 is 13 residues long. Germline loops: CDR1 MNHEY, CDR2 SMNVEV (reference sequence).

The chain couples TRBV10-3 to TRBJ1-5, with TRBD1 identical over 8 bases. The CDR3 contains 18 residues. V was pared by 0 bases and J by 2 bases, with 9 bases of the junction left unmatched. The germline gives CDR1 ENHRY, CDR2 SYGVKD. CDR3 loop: CAISESKRATGGNQPQHF. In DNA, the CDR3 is TGTGCCATCAGTGAGTCGAAGAGGGCGACAGGGGGCAATCAGCCCCAGCATTTT.

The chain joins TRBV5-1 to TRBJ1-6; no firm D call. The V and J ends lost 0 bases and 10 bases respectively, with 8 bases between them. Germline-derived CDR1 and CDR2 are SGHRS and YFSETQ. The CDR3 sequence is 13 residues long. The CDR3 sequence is CASSLGGMSPLHF. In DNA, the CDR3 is TGCGCCAGCAGCTTGGGGGGAATGTCACCCCTCCACTTT. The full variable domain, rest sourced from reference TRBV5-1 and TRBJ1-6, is KAGVTQTPRYLIKTRGQQVTLSCSPISGHRSVSWYQQTPGQGLQFLFEYFSETQRNKGNFPGRFSGRQFSNSRSEMNVSTLELGDSALYLCASSLGGMSPLHFGNGTRLTVT.

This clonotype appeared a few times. DNA for the CDR3: TGCAGTGCTCGTCTAGCGGGAAGCCAAGAGACCCAGTACTTC. Encoded protein: CSARLAGSQETQYF. This chain connects TRBV20-1 to TRBJ2-5; 9 bases align to TRBD2. After removal of 5 bases from V and 1 base from J, the junction contained 5 bases not matched to a gene. CDR3 length equals 14 residues. Germline CDR1 reads DFQATT; CDR2 reads SNEGSKA (reference sequence).

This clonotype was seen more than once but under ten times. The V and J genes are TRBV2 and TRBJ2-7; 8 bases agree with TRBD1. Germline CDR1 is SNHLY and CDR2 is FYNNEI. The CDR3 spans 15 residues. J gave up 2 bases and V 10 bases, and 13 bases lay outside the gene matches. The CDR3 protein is CAMSQGAADTYEQYF. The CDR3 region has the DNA TGTGCCATGTCTCAGGGGGCCGCAGATACCTACGAGCAGTACTTC.

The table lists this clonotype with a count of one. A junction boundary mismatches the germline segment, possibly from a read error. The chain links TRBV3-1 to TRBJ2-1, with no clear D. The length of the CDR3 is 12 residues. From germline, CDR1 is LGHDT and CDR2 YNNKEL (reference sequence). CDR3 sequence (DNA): TGTGCCAGCAGCCAAGGGGATAATGAGCCGTTCTTC. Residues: CASSQGDNEPFF.

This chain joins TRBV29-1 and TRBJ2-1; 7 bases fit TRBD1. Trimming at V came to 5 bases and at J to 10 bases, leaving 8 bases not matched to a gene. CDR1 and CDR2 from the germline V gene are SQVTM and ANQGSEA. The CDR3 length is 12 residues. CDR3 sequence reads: CSVRTGASEQFF. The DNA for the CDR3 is TGCAGCGTTCGGACAGGTGCTTCCGAGCAGTTCTTC.

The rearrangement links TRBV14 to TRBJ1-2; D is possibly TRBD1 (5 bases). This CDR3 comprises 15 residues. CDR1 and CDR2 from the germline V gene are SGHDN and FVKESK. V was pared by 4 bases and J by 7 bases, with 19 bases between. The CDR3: CASSLLQTVPTGYTF. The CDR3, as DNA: TGTGCCAGCAGCCTTCTCCAGACAGTCCCAACTGGCTACACCTTC.

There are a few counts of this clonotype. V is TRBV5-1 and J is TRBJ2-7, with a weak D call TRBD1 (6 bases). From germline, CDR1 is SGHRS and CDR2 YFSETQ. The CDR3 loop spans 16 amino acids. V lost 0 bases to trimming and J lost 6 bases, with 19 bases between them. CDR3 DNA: TGCGCCAGCAGCTTGGATGGACAGTTCTACGGGTCCGAGCAGTACTTC. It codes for CASSLDGQFYGSEQYF. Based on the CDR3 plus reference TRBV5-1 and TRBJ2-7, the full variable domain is KAGVTQTPRYLIKTRGQQVTLSCSPISGHRSVSWYQQTPGQGLQFLFEYFSETQRNKGNFPGRFSGRQFSNSRSEMNVSTLELGDSALYLCASSLDGQFYGSEQYFGPGTRLTVT.

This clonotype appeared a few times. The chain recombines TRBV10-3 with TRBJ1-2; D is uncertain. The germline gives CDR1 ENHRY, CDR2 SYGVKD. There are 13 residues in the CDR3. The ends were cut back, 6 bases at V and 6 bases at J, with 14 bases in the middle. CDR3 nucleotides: TGTGCCATCAGAGGGTTTTCAGGAGATGGCTACACCTTC. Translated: CAIRGFSGDGYTF.

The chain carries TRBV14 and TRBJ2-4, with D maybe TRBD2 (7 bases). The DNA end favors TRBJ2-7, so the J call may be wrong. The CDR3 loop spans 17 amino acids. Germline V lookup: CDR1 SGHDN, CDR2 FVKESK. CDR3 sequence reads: CASSQDWVGGHAYEQYF. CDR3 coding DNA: TGTGCCAGCAGCCAAGATTGGGTCGGGGGGCATGCCTACGAGCAGTACTTC.

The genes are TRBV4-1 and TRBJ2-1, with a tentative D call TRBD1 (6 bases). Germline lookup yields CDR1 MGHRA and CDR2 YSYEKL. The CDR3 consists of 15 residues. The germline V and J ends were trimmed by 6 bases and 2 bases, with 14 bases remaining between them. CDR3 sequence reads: CASRLIQGAYNEQFF. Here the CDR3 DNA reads TGCGCCAGCAGGTTGATACAGGGTGCCTACAATGAGCAGTTCTTC.